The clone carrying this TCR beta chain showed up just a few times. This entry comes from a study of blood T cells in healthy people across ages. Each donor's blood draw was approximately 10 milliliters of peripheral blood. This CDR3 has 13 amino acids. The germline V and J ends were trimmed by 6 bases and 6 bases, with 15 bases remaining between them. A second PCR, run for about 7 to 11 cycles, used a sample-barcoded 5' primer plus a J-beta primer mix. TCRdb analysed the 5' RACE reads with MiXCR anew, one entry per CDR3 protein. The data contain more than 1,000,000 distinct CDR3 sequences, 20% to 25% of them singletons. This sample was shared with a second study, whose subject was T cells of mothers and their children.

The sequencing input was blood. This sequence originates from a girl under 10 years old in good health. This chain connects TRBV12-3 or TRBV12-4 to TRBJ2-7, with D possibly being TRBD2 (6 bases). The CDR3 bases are TGTGCCAGCAGAATGAGGGAGGCGGGCGAGCAGTACTTC. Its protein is CASRMREAGEQYF.